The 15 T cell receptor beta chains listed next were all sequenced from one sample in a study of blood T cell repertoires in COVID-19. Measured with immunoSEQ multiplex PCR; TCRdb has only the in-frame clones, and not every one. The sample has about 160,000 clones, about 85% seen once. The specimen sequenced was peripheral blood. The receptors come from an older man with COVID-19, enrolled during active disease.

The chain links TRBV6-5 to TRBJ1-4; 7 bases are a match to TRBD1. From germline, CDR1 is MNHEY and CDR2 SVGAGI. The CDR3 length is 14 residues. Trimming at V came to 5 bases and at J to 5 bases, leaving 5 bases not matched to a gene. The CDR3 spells CASSPGQNNEKLFF. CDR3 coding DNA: TGTGCCAGCAGTCCGGGACAGAACAATGAAAAACTGTTTTTT.

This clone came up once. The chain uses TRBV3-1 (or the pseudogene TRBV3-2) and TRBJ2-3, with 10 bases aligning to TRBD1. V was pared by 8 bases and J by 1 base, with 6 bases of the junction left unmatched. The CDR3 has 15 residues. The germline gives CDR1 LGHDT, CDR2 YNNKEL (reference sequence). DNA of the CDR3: TGTGCCAGCTCGGACAGGGGGGGAGGCACAGATACGCAGTATTTT. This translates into CASSDRGGGTDTQYF.

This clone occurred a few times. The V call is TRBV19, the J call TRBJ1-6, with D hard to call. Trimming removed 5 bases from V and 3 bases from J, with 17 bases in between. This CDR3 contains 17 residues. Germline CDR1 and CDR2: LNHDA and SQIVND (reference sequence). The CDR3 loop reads CASSLLPPGYYNSPLHF. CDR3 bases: TGTGCCAGTAGTCTCCTCCCACCGGGGTACTATAATTCACCCCTCCACTTT. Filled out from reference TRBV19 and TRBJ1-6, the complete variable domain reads DGGITQSPKYLFRKEGQNVTLSCEQNLNHDAMYWYRQDPGQGLRLIYYSQIVNDFQKGDIAEGYSVSREKKESFPLTVTSAQKNPTAFYLCASSLLPPGYYNSPLHFGNGTRLTVT.

CDR3 region: CASSATPGGPQPQHF. CDR3 DNA: TGTGCCAGCAGCGCCACCCCGGGGGGGCCTCAGCCCCAGCATTTT. The chain has TRBV3-1 (or the pseudogene TRBV3-2) and TRBJ1-5; possibly TRBD1 for D (6 bases). The germline V gene encodes CDR1 LGHDT and CDR2 YNNKEL (reference sequence). V gave up 5 bases and J gave up 6 bases, with 17 bases separating them. The CDR3 contains 15 residues.

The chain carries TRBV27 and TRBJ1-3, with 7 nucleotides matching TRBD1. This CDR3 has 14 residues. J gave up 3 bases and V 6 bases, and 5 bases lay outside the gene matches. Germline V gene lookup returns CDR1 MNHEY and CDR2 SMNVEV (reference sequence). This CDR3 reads CASRPTGNGNTIYF. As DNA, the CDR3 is TGTGCCAGCAGGCCGACAGGGAATGGAAACACCATATATTTT.

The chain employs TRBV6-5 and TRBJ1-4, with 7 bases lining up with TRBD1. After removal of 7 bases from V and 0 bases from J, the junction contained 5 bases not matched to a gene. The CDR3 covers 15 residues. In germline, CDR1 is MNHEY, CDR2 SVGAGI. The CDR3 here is CASKTGAATNEKLFF. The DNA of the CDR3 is TGTGCCAGCAAAACAGGGGCCGCAACTAATGAAAAACTGTTTTTT.

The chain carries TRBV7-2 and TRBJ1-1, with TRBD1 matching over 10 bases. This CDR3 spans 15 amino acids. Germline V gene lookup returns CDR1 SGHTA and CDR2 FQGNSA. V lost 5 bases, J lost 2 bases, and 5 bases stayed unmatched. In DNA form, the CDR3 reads TGTGCCAGCAGCGGGCGACAGGGGGCAAACACTGAAGCTTTCTTT. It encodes CASSGRQGANTEAFF.

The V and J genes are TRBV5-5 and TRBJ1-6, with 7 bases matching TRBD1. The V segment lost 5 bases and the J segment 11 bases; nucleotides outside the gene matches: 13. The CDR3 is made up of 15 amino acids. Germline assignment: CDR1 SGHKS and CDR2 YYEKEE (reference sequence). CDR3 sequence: CASRRSQTGEAPLHF. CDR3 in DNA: TGTGCCAGCAGACGGAGCCAAACAGGGGAGGCACCCCTCCACTTT.

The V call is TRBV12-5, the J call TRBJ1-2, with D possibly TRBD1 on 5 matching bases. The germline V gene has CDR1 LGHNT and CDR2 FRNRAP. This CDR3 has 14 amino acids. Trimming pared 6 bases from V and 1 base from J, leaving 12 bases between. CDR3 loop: CASGRGSNNYGYTF. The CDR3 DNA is TGTGCTAGTGGAAGGGGAAGTAATAACTATGGCTACACCTTC.

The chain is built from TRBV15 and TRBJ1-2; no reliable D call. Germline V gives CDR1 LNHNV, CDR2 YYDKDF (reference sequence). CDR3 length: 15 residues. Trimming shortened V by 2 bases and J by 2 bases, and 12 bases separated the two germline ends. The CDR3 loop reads CATSRPRAGNYGYTF. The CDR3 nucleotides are TGTGCCACCAGCAGACCCCGGGCGGGGAACTATGGCTACACCTTC.

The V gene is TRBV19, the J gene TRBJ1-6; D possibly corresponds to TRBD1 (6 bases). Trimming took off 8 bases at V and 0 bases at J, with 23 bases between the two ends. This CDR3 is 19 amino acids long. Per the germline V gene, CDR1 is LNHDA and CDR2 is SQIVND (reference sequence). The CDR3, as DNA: TGTGCCAGTGGGGGGGGCCTACGGGGCCCCGGCTCCTATAATTCACCCCTCCACTTT. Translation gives CASGGGLRGPGSYNSPLHF. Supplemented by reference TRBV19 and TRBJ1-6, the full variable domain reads DGGITQSPKYLFRKEGQNVTLSCEQNLNHDAMYWYRQDPGQGLRLIYYSQIVNDFQKGDIAEGYSVSREKKESFPLTVTSAQKNPTAFYLCASGGGLRGPGSYNSPLHFGNGTRLTVT.

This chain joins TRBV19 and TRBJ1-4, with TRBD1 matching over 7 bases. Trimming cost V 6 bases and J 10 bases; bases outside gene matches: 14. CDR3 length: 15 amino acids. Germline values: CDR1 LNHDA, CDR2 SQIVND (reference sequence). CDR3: CASSPGWGQPRKLFF. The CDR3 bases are TGTGCCAGTAGCCCTGGGTGGGGACAGCCGCGAAAACTGTTTTTT.

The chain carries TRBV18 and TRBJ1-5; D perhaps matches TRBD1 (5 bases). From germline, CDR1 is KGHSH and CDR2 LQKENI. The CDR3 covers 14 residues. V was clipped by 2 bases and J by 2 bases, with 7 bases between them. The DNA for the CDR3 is TGTGCCAGCTCACCATCGGGGGGCAATCAGCCCCAGCATTTT. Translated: CASSPSGGNQPQHF.

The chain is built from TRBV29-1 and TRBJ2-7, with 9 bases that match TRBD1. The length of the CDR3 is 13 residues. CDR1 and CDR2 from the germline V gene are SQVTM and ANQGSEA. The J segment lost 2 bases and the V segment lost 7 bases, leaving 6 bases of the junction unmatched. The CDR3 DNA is TGCAGCGCTCTCGGACAGGGGCCCTACGAGCAGTACTTC. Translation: CSALGQGPYEQYF.

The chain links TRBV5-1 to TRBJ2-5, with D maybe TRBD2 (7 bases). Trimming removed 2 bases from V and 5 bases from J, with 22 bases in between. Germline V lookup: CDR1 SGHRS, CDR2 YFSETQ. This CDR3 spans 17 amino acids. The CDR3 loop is CASSFGGPGGHQETQYF. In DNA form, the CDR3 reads TGCGCCAGCAGCTTCGGGGGGCCGGGGGGCCATCAGGAGACCCAGTACTTC.